These 23 T cell receptor beta chains were sequenced from one sample in a study of Tregs in tolerant kidney transplant recipients. TCRdb's table, derived via immunoSEQ multiplex PCR, lists solely in-frame clones and lacks some. The repertoire consists of roughly 120,000 clones, with about 90% occurring once and the leading ten covering roughly 0.63%. The sample taken for sequencing was CD4+ T cells from blood. Source of these receptors: a human donor in good health.

The chain couples TRBV27 to TRBJ2-3; tentatively, D is TRBD2 (6 bases). The CDR3 has 15 residues. The V gene lost 6 bases and the J gene lost 2 bases, with 15 bases spanning the gap. Looked up from germline, CDR1 is MNHEY and CDR2 is SMNVEV (reference sequence). The CDR3 DNA follows: TGTGCCAGCAGCCGCGGGACGGTGGCCACAGATACGCAGTATTTT. Translation: CASSRGTVATDTQYF.

The CDR3 spells CASSETSGVSSYNEQFF. CDR3 sequence (DNA): TGTGCCAGCAGCGAAACTAGCGGGGTTAGCTCCTACAATGAGCAGTTCTTC. The chain recombines TRBV9 with TRBJ2-1; the match to TRBD2 covers 10 bases. V trimming: 3 bases; J trimming: 0 bases; junction bases outside the gene matches: 6. The CDR3 contains 17 residues. Germline CDR1 reads SGDLS; CDR2 reads YYNGEE.

The chain's CDR3 is CASSQAVFQGGGFYEQYF. CDR3 bases: TGCGCCAGCAGCCAAGCGGTCTTTCAGGGCGGGGGTTTCTACGAGCAGTACTTC. This chain uses TRBV4-1 with TRBJ2-7; 7 positions match TRBD2. Trimming removed 1 base from V and 3 bases from J; junction bases left unmatched: 15. The CDR3 loop spans 18 amino acids. Germline CDR1 reads MGHRA; CDR2 reads YSYEKL.

This rearrangement joins TRBV6-5 to TRBJ2-1, with TRBD2 identical over 8 bases. V lost 3 bases to trimming and J lost 4 bases; unmatched junction nucleotides: 5. Germline loops: CDR1 MNHEY, CDR2 SVGAGI. CDR3 length: 15 amino acids. DNA for the CDR3: TGTGCCAGCAGTTATGCCGGGACTAGTTACAATGAGCAGTTCTTC. Residues: CASSYAGTSYNEQFF.

The rearrangement links TRBV7-9 to TRBJ2-7; possible D gene TRBD1, 6 bases. The V gene's germline CDR1 is SEHNR and CDR2 FQNEAQ (reference sequence). This CDR3 comprises 12 residues. The V gene lost 1 base and the J gene lost 6 bases, with 7 bases spanning the gap. CDR3 in DNA: TGTGCCAGCAGCTTAGTGGGGGCCGAGCAGTACTTC. It encodes CASSLVGAEQYF.

The chain joins TRBV7-2 to TRBJ2-3; TRBD2 agrees at 10 bases. CDR1 SGHTA and CDR2 FQGNSA come from the germline V gene. Trimming removed 1 base from V and 5 bases from J; junction bases left unmatched: 3. This CDR3 has 15 amino acids. This chain's CDR3 is CASSLVGTSEDTQYF. Here the CDR3 DNA reads TGTGCCAGCAGCTTAGTCGGGACTAGCGAAGATACGCAGTATTTT.

This sequence joins TRBV19 and TRBJ1-2, with D unclear. V was shortened by 2 bases and J by 4 bases, with 17 bases between the two germline ends. The CDR3 length is 16 residues. The germline CDR1 and CDR2 sequences are LNHDA and SQIVND (reference sequence). For the CDR3, the DNA is TGTGCCAGTAGTATAATCGCCCAGGCTGCCGCCTATGGCTACACCTTC. It translates to CASSIIAQAAAYGYTF.

The chain uses TRBV2 and TRBJ2-3, with D possibly matching TRBD2 (5 bases). Germline-derived CDR1 and CDR2 are SNHLY and FYNNEI. The V gene lost 5 bases and the J gene lost 0 bases, with 9 bases spanning the gap. The CDR3 length is 14 residues. CDR3 sequence reads: CASSPGSSTDTQYF. In DNA form, the CDR3 reads TGTGCCAGCAGTCCGGGGTCTAGCACAGATACGCAGTATTTT.

The rearrangement links TRBV5-1 to TRBJ2-7; D unclear. Trimming removed 4 bases from V and 1 base from J, with 12 bases in between. The CDR3 contains 14 residues. Germline V CDR1 and CDR2: SGHRS, YFSETQ. This CDR3 reads CASSPTLRSYEQYF. CDR3 DNA: TGCGCCAGCAGCCCCACGTTACGGTCCTACGAGCAGTACTTC.

The rearrangement links TRBV27 to TRBJ2-7; 9 nucleotides match TRBD1. The CDR3 length is 15 residues. V dropped 5 bases and J dropped 4; count of bases not matched to a gene: 9. Per germline, CDR1 MNHEY and CDR2 SMNVEV (reference sequence). The CDR3 DNA follows: TGTGCCAGCAGTCTGGCCGGGACAGGGTGGTACGAGCAGTACTTC. The encoded protein is CASSLAGTGWYEQYF.

The chain has TRBV19 and TRBJ1-2; 9 bases align to TRBD1. Unmatched junction bases numbered 9, after V lost 5 bases and J lost 8 bases. Germline assignment: CDR1 LNHDA and CDR2 SQIVND (reference sequence). The CDR3 has 14 amino acids. The CDR3 spells CASSVDRGIGGYTF. The CDR3 nucleotides read TGTGCCAGTAGTGTGGACAGGGGTATTGGAGGCTACACCTTC.

The chain combines TRBV6-1 with TRBJ1-1, with TRBD1 matching 7 bases. Germline V CDR1 and CDR2: MNHNS, SASEGT. This CDR3 is built from 14 residues. The V gene end was trimmed by 7 bases and the J gene end by 4 bases; junction bases not matched to a gene: 9. Here the CDR3 DNA reads TGTGCCAGCAAGAGGGACAGTTGGATCACTGAAGCTTTCTTT. Amino acids: CASKRDSWITEAFF.

The J gene is TRBJ1-1, the V gene TRBV29-1, with D maybe TRBD1 (6 bases). Trimming took off 4 bases at V and 1 base at J, with 13 bases between the two ends. CDR1 SQVTM and CDR2 ANQGSEA come from the germline V gene. This CDR3 comprises 14 residues. CDR3 in amino acids: CSVGVTGGNTEAFF. The CDR3, as DNA: TGCAGCGTTGGCGTGACAGGAGGGAACACTGAAGCTTTCTTT.

The chain uses TRBV5-6 and TRBJ2-1; TRBD2 agrees at 8 bases. The J segment lost 9 bases and the V segment lost 6 bases, leaving 14 bases of the junction unmatched. This CDR3 comprises 15 residues. Germline V gene data show CDR1 as SGHDT and CDR2 as YYEEEE. In nucleotides, the CDR3 is TGTGCCAGCACGCTAGGCAGCGGGGGCCCAATTGAGCAGTTCTTC. Amino acids: CASTLGSGGPIEQFF.

The chain joins TRBV5-8 to TRBJ1-1, with 7 bases identical to TRBD1. Germline V gene lookup returns CDR1 SGHTS and CDR2 YDEGEE. V dropped 8 bases and J dropped 6; count of bases not matched to a gene: 13. This CDR3 has 14 residues. The CDR3 nucleotides are TGTGCCAGTCAAGCTTGGGGGGACAGAGCTGAAGCTTTCTTT. Protein: CASQAWGDRAEAFF.

The gene calls are TRBV5-1 and TRBJ2-7; tentatively, D is TRBD1 (6 bases). CDR3 length equals 15 residues. V was pared by 3 bases and J by 3 bases, with 16 bases between. CDR1 and CDR2 from the germline V gene are SGHRS and YFSETQ. CDR3 DNA sequence: TGCGCCAGCAGCTCCGAGATGACAGGTATCTACGAGCAGTACTTC. Protein: CASSSEMTGIYEQYF.

The chain combines TRBV14 with TRBJ2-5; D unresolved. CDR3 length: 13 amino acids. Trimming cost V 0 bases and J 5 bases, with 7 bases left between them. Germline CDR1 is SGHDN and CDR2 is FVKESK. The CDR3 coding sequence is TGTGCCAGCAGCCAAGATGCGAGGGAGACCCAGTACTTC. Translating it yields CASSQDARETQYF.

This sequence joins TRBV30 and TRBJ2-7; D possibly corresponds to TRBD2 (6 bases). This CDR3 region has 12 residues. The V and J ends lost 5 bases and 0 bases respectively, with 8 bases between them. CDR1 is GTSNPN, CDR2 SVGIG, per germline (reference sequence). The CDR3 is CAWETSSYEQYF. CDR3 bases: TGTGCCTGGGAGACTAGCTCCTACGAGCAGTACTTC.

The chain has TRBV5-1 and TRBJ2-5, with 7 bases lining up with TRBD2. CDR1 is SGHRS, CDR2 YFSETQ, per germline. V shed 0 bases, J shed 2 bases, and the junction held 4 bases outside the gene matches. The CDR3 has 15 amino acids. The CDR3 loop reads CASSLGSSGQETQYF. As DNA, the CDR3 is TGCGCCAGCAGCTTGGGATCTAGCGGTCAAGAGACCCAGTACTTC.

The chain has TRBV9 and TRBJ1-1, with D possibly TRBD1 on 6 matching bases. The germline V gene encodes CDR1 SGDLS and CDR2 YYNGEE. The V and J ends lost 5 bases and 0 bases respectively, with 17 bases between them. This CDR3 is built from 16 residues. CDR3 sequence reads: CASRSWGAPMNTEAFF. The CDR3 DNA sequence: TGTGCCAGCAGAAGCTGGGGGGCGCCCATGAACACTGAAGCTTTCTTT.

V is TRBV7-2 and J is TRBJ2-7; no reliable D call. Germline V gene data show CDR1 as SGHTA and CDR2 as FQGNSA. The V end was cut by 4 bases, the J end by 6 bases, with 16 bases between. The CDR3 contains 14 residues. This chain's CDR3 is CASSSRRYGGEQYF. The CDR3 bases are TGTGCCAGCAGCTCCCGGCGATACGGTGGCGAGCAGTACTTC.

The rearrangement links TRBV2 to TRBJ2-6; tentatively, D is TRBD2 (6 bases). The CDR3 extends over 13 amino acids. Germline CDR1 and CDR2: SNHLY and FYNNEI. Trimming stripped 8 bases from V and 3 bases from J, with 8 bases between. CDR3 region: CASHGGGANVLTF. The CDR3 DNA follows: TGTGCCAGCCACGGGGGTGGGGCCAACGTCCTGACTTTC.

CDR3 sequence (DNA): TGTGCCAGCAATGGACATTTGAACACTGAAGCTTTCTTT. Translation: CASNGHLNTEAFF. This sequence joins TRBV6-5 and TRBJ1-1; D perhaps matches TRBD1 (5 bases). There are 13 residues in the CDR3. Per the germline V gene, CDR1 is MNHEY and CDR2 is SVGAGI. V dropped 7 bases and J dropped 0 bases, with 9 bases sitting between them.